The TCR beta chain under discussion was sequenced for a study of control samples from healthy donors and cancer patients. Remarks on this clone: The same CDR3 also results from other DNA sequences found in this sample.

This table comes from immunoSEQ multiplex PCR, and its TCRdb copy is limited to in-frame clones, with some not included. The data contain approximately 150,000 clones, about nine tenths of them seen just once; the ten biggest clones take up 4.9%. This CDR3 spans 12 amino acids. V lost 6 bases to trimming and J lost 5 bases, with 10 bases between them. The receptor was derived from a man aged 25 to 45 in good health. The chain uses TRBV12-3 or TRBV12-4 and TRBJ2-5; a weak D match, TRBD1 (5 bases). The sequenced sample consisted of blood. The CDR3: CASRRGTETQYF. Written as DNA, the CDR3 is TGTGCCAGCAGAAGGGGAACCGAGACCCAGTACTTC.